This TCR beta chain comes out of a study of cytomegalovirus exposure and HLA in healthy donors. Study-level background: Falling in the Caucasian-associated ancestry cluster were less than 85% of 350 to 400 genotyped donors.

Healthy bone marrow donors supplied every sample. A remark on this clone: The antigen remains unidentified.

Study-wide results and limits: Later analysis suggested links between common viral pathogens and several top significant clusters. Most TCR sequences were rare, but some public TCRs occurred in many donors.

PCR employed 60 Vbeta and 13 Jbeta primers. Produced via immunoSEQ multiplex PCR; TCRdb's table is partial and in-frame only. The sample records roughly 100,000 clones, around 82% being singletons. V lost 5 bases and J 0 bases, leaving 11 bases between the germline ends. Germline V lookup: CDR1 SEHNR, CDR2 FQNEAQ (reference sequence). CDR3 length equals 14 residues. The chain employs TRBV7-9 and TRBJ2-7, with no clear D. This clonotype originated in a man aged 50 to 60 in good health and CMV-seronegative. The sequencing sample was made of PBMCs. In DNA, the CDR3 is TGTGCCAGCAGCCCGACTGCTTACTCCTACGAGCAGTACTTC. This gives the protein CASSPTAYSYEQYF.